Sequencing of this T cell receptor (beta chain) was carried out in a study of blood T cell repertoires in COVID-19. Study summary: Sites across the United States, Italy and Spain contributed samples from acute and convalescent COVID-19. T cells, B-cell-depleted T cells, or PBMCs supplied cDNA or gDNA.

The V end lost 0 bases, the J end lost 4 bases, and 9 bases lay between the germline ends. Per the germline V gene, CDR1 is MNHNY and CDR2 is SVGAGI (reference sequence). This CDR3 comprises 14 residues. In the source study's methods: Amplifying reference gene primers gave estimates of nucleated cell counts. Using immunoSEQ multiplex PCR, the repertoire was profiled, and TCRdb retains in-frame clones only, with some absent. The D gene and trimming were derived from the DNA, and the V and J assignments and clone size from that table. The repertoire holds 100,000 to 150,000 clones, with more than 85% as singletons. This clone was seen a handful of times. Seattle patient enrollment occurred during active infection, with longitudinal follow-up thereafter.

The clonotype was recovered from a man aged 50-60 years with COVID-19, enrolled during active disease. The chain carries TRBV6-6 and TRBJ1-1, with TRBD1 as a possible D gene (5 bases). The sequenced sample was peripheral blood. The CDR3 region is CASSYSSGGTEAFF. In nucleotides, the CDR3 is TGTGCCAGCAGTTACTCTTCGGGGGGCACTGAAGCTTTCTTT.